This section outlines one TCR beta chain sequence together with its context. Repertoires were generated with immunoSEQ multiplex PCR, while TCRdb's copy carries only in-frame clones and drops some. The sample consists of more than 550,000 clones, approximately 83% of them appearing once. The data belong to a study of shared T cell receptors in the human thymus. V was cut by 4 bases and J by 4 bases, with 16 bases left in between. Looked up from germline, CDR1 is SNHLY and CDR2 is FYNNEI. The CDR3 extends over 15 amino acids. These sequences were also reported in another study, on human thymus T cells. This second study notes: A high degree of thymic repertoire overlap among unrelated individuals was reported in related research.

The sequence was obtained from a girl less than two years old with a congenital heart defect. This chain joins TRBV2 and TRBJ2-5, with D maybe TRBD1 (5 bases). Material: thymocytes. The CDR3 coding sequence is TGTGCCAGCAGTGGGGGCAGGGTTCGTCGAGAGACCCAGTACTTC. This sequence encodes CASSGGRVRRETQYF.